This section outlines one TCR beta chain sequence together with its context. The entry originates in a study of blood T cell repertoires in COVID-19. Whole-study context: There were acute and convalescent COVID-19 samples, and they came from the United States, Italy and Spain. Sources were T cells, B-cell-depleted T cells, or PBMCs; the material itself was cDNA or gDNA.

Germline CDR1 SGHTA, CDR2 FQGTGA. The CDR3 consists of 14 residues. The V gene end was trimmed by 5 bases and the J gene end by 4 bases; junction bases not matched to a gene: 6. The authors' processing: How many nucleated cells were present was estimated from reference gene primer amplification. Libraries were prepared by immunoSEQ multiplex PCR; TCRdb keeps only in-frame clonotypes and omits some of them. V and J calls and clone size follow that table, whereas D and trimming were derived from the DNA. The sample has roughly 240,000 clones, 70% to 85% seen once. The rearrangement uses TRBV7-3 and TRBJ1-1, with TRBD1 identical over 8 bases. Material: peripheral blood. This sequence was found in a woman over 75 with acute or convalescent COVID-19. In DNA, the CDR3 is TGTGCCAGCAGCCTGACAGGGGCCGGCACTGAAGCTTTCTTT. Protein product: CASSLTGAGTEAFF.